Following are 11 T cell receptor beta chains from one sample sequenced in a study of cytomegalovirus exposure and HLA in healthy donors. The PCR used 60 Vbeta and 13 Jbeta primers. TCRdb's table, derived via immunoSEQ multiplex PCR, lists solely in-frame clones and lacks some. The listing records 150,000 to 200,000 clones. The sample was PBMCs. These receptors were taken from a woman in her fifties or sixties in good health and CMV-seronegative.

The chain recombines TRBV7-3 with TRBJ2-1; TRBD1 matches at 10 bases. The junction had 2 bases not matched to a gene; V was cut back by 3 bases and J by 3 bases. Germline V gives CDR1 SGHTA, CDR2 FQGTGA. The CDR3 is made up of 15 amino acids. The CDR3 is CASSFGTGVYNEQFF. DNA for the CDR3: TGTGCCAGCAGCTTCGGGACAGGGGTCTACAATGAGCAGTTCTTC.

J is TRBJ2-3 and V is TRBV7-3; 8 bases are shared with TRBD2. The CDR3 extends over 15 amino acids. In germline, CDR1 is SGHTA, CDR2 FQGTGA. With 5 bases clipped from V and 0 bases from J, the junction kept 4 bases outside the gene matches. CDR3 region: CASSVSGGSTDTQYF. DNA for the CDR3: TGTGCCAGCAGCGTCTCGGGGGGGAGCACAGATACGCAGTATTTT.

The gene calls are TRBV9 and TRBJ1-6; TRBD1 might be the D (5 bases). The V end was cut by 2 bases, the J end by 14 bases, with 11 bases between. The CDR3 is made up of 12 amino acids. Germline loops: CDR1 SGDLS, CDR2 YYNGEE. This CDR3 reads CASSVAGGALHF. CDR3 bases: TGTGCCAGCAGCGTCGCGGGAGGGGCCCTCCACTTT.

The rearrangement links TRBV27 to TRBJ2-7, with 7 bases fitting TRBD2. The germline CDR1 and CDR2 sequences are MNHEY and SMNVEV (reference sequence). Trimming at V came to 2 bases and at J to 3 bases, leaving 7 bases not matched to a gene. The CDR3 loop spans 15 amino acids. CDR3 in DNA: TGTGCCAGCAGTTTAGGGGCTAGCGGACTCTACGAGCAGTACTTC. Residues: CASSLGASGLYEQYF.

This chain joins TRBV11-2 and TRBJ2-7, with a weak D call TRBD1 (6 bases). Germline values: CDR1 SGHAT, CDR2 FQNNGV. The CDR3 covers 14 residues. The ends were cut back, 5 bases at V and 0 bases at J, with 11 bases in the middle. CDR3 DNA: TGTGCCAGCAGCGTTAACAGGGACTCCTACGAGCAGTACTTC. It specifies CASSVNRDSYEQYF.

This chain uses TRBV14 with TRBJ2-7; 7 positions agree with TRBD2. Germline V lookup: CDR1 SGHDN, CDR2 FVKESK. The ends lost 6 bases at V and 3 bases at J; junction bases unmatched: 11. The CDR3 has 15 amino acids. In nucleotides, the CDR3 is TGTGCCAGCAGATTAGCGGGCACTAGCCTCTACGAGCAGTACTTC. Residues: CASRLAGTSLYEQYF.

The chain combines TRBV21-1 with TRBJ1-5; the tabulated D call, TRBD1, remains unverified against the DNA. TRBV21-1 is a pseudogene locus. The CDR3 totals 17 residues. CDR3 DNA: TGTGCCAGCAGAACCGGGACAGAAGCGGATAGCAATCAGCCCCAGCATTTT. This codes for CASRTGTEADSNQPQHF.

The V call is TRBV28, the J call TRBJ1-2; D is undetermined. Per the germline V gene, CDR1 is MDHEN and CDR2 is SYDVKM. The CDR3 sequence is 13 residues long. V lost 5 bases to trimming and J lost 1 base, with 8 bases between them. In DNA, the CDR3 is TGTGCCAGCAGTGAACAGAGTAACTATGGCTACACCTTC. Its protein product is CASSEQSNYGYTF.

The chain links TRBV5-4 to TRBJ1-4; maybe TRBD1 (6 bases). The CDR3 sequence is 14 residues long. Per the germline V gene, CDR1 is SGHNT and CDR2 is YYREEE (reference sequence). Trimming pared 4 bases from V and 2 bases from J, leaving 9 bases between. The CDR3 here is CASSTGQTNEKLFF. The CDR3 DNA follows: TGTGCCAGCAGCACCGGACAGACTAATGAAAAACTGTTTTTT.

The rearrangement links TRBV5-1 to TRBJ1-1; 7 positions match TRBD1. The CDR3 runs 15 residues. Unmatched junction bases numbered 7, after V lost 4 bases and J lost 1 base. Germline CDR1 SGHRS, CDR2 YFSETQ. This chain's CDR3 is CASSPTGYENTEAFF. The DNA for the CDR3 is TGCGCCAGCAGCCCGACAGGGTATGAGAACACTGAAGCTTTCTTT.

The chain employs TRBV11-2 and TRBJ2-1; D unresolved. This CDR3 is built from 13 residues. Germline values: CDR1 SGHAT, CDR2 FQNNGV. V was clipped by 0 bases and J by 9 bases, with 9 bases between them. CDR3 coding DNA: TGTGCCAGCAGCTTAGATCGCACTGGTGAGCAGTTCTTC. Translated, it gives CASSLDRTGEQFF.